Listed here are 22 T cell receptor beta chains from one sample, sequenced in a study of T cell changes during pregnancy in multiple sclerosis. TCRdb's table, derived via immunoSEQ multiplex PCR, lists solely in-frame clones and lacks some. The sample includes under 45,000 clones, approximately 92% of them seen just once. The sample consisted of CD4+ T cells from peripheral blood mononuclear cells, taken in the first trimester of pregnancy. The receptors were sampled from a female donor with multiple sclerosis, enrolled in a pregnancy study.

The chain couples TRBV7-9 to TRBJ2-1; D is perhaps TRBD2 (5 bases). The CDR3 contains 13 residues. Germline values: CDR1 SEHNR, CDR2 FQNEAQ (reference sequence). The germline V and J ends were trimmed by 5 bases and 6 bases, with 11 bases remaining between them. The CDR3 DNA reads TGTGCCAGCAGCCCCGACTACGCCAATGAGCAGTTCTTC. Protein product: CASSPDYANEQFF.

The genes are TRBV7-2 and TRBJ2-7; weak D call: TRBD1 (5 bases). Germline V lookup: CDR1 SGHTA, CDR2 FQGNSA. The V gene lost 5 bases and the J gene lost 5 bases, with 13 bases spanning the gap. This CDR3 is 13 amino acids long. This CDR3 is CASSPAGFHEQYF. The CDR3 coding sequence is TGTGCCAGCAGCCCGGCAGGGTTCCACGAGCAGTACTTC.

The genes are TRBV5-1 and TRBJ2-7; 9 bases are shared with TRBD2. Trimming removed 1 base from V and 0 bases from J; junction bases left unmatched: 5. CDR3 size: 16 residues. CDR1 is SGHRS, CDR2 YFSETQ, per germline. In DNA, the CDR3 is TGCGCCAGCAGCTTGAAAGGACTAGCGAGCTCCTACGAGCAGTACTTC. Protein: CASSLKGLASSYEQYF.

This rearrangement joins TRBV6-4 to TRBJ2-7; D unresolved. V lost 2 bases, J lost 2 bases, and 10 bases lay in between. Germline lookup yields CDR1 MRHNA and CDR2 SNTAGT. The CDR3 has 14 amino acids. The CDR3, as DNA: TGTGCCAGCAGTGACGACAAAAGGACCTACGAGCAGTACTTC. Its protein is CASSDDKRTYEQYF.

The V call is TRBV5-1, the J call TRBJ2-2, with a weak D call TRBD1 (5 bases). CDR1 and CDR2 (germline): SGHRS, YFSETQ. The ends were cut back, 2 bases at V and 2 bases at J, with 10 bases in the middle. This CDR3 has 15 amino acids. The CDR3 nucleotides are TGCGCCAGCAGCTTCAGGACACAAAACACCGGGGAGCTGTTTTTT. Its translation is CASSFRTQNTGELFF.

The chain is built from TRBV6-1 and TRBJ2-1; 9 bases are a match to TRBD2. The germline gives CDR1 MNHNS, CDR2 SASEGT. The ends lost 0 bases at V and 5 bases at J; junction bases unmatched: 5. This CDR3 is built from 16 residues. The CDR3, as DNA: TGTGCCAGCAGTGAAGCGCGACTAGCGGCAAACAATGAGCAGTTCTTC. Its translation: CASSEARLAANNEQFF.

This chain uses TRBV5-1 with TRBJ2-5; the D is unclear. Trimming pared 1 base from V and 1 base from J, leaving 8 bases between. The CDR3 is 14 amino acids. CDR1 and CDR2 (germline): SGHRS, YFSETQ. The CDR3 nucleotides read TGCGCCAGCAGCTTGCTGGCAACCCAAGAGACCCAGTACTTC. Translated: CASSLLATQETQYF.

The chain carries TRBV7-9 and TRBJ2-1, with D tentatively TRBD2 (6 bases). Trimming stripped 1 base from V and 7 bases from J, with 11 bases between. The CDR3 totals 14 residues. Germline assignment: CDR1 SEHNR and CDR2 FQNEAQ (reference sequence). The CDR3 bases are TGTGCCAGCAGCTTAGATGCGGGACGGAATGAGCAGTTCTTC. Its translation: CASSLDAGRNEQFF.

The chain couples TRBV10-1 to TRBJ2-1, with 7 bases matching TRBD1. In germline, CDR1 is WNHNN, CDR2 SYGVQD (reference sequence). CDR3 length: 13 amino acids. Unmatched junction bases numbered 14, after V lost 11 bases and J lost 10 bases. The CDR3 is CARKTGSPGEQFF. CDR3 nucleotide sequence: TGCGCCCGAAAGACAGGGTCACCCGGCGAGCAGTTCTTC.

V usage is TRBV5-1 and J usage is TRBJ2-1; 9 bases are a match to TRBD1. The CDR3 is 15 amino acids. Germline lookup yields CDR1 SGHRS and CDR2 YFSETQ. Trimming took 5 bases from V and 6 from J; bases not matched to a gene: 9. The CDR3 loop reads CASRGSGTGFNEQFF. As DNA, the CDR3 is TGCGCCAGCAGGGGGTCCGGGACAGGGTTCAATGAGCAGTTCTTC.

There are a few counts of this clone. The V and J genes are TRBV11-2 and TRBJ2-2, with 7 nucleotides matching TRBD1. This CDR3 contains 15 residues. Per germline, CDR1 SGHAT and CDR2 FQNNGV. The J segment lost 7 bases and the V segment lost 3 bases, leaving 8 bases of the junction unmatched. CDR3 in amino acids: CASSFPRGRVGELFF. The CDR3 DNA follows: TGTGCCAGCAGCTTCCCGAGGGGGCGCGTCGGGGAGCTGTTTTTT.

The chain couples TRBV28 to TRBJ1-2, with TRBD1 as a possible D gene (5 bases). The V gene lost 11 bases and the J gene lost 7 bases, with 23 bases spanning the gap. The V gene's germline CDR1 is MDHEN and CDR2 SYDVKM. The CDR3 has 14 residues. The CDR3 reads CAGSTAGFFGGYTF. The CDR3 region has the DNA TGTGCCGGATCGACAGCGGGGTTTTTCGGTGGCTACACCTTC.

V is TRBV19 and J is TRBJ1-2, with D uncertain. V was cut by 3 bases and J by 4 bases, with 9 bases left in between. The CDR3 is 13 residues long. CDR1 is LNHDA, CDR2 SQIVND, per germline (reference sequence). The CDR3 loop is CASSIGESYGYTF. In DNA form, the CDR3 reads TGTGCCAGTAGTATTGGGGAGAGCTATGGCTACACCTTC.

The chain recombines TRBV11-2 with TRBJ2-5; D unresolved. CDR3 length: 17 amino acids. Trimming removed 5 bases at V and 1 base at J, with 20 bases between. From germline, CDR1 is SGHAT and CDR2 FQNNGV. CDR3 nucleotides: TGTGCCAGCAGCCGAATAACCCTAGGAGTAGGCCAAGAGACCCAGTACTTC. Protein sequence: CASSRITLGVGQETQYF.

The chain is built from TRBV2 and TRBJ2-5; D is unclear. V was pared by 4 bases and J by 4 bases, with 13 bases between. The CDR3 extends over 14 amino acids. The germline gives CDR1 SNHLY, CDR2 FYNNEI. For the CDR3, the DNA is TGTGCCAGCAGTGGATTGAGGCGCCCAGAGACCCAGTACTTC. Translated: CASSGLRRPETQYF.

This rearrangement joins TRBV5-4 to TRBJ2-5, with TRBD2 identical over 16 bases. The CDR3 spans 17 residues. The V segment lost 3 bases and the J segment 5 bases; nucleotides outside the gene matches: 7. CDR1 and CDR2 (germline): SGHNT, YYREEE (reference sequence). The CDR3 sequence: CASSSAGLAGGRETQYF. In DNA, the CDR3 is TGTGCCAGCAGCTCGGCGGGACTAGCGGGAGGGAGGGAGACCCAGTACTTC.

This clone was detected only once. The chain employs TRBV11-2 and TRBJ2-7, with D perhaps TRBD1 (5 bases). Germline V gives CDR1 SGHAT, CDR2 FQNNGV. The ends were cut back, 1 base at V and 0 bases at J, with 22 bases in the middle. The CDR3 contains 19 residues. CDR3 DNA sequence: TGTGCCAGCAGCTTAGCGGTCGTCTGGGGTTCACAGGCCTCCTACGAGCAGTACTTC. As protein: CASSLAVVWGSQASYEQYF. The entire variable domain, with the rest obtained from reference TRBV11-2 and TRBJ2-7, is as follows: EAGVAQSPRYKIIEKRQSVAFWCNPISGHATLYWYQQILGQGPKLLIQFQNNGVVDDSQLPKDRFSAERLKGVDSTLKIQPAKLEDSAVYLCASSLAVVWGSQASYEQYFGPGTRLTVT.

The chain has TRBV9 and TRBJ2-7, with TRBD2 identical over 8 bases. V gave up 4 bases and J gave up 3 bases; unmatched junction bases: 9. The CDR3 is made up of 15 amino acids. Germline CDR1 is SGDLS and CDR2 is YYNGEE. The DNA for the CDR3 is TGTGCCAGCAGCCCTTTTAGCGGGATCAGCTACGAGCAGTACTTC. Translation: CASSPFSGISYEQYF.

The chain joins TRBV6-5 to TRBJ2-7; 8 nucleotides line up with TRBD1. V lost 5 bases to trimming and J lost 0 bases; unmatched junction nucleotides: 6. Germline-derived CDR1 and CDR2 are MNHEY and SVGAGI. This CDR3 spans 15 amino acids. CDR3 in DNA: TGTGCCAGCAGTGCACGGACAGGGCCCTCCTACGAGCAGTACTTC. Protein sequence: CASSARTGPSYEQYF.

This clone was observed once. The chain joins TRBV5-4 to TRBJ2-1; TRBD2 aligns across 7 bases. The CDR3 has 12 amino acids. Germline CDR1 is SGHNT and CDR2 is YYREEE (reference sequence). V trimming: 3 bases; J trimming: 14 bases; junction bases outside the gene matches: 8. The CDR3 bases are TGTGCCAGCAGCTACGCGGGAGTTGGAGAGTTCTTC. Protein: CASSYAGVGEFF.

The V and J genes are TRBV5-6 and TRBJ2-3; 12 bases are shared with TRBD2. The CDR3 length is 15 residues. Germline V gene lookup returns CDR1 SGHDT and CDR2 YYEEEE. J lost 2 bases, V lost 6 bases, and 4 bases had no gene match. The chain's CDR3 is CASKLAGGPTDTQYF. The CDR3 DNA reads TGTGCCAGCAAACTAGCGGGAGGACCCACAGATACGCAGTATTTT. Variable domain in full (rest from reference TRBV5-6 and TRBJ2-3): DAGVTQSPTHLIKTRGQQVTLRCSPKSGHDTVSWYQQALGQGPQFIFQYYEEEERQRGNFPDRFSGHQFPNYSSELNVNALLLGDSALYLCASKLAGGPTDTQYFGPGTRLTVL.

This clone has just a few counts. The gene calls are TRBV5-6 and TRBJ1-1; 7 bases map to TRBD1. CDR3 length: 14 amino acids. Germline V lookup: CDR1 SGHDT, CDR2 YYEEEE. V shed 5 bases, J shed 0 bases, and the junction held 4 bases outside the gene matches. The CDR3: CASRLGGVNTEAFF. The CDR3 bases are TGTGCCAGCAGGTTAGGGGGCGTGAACACTGAAGCTTTCTTT.